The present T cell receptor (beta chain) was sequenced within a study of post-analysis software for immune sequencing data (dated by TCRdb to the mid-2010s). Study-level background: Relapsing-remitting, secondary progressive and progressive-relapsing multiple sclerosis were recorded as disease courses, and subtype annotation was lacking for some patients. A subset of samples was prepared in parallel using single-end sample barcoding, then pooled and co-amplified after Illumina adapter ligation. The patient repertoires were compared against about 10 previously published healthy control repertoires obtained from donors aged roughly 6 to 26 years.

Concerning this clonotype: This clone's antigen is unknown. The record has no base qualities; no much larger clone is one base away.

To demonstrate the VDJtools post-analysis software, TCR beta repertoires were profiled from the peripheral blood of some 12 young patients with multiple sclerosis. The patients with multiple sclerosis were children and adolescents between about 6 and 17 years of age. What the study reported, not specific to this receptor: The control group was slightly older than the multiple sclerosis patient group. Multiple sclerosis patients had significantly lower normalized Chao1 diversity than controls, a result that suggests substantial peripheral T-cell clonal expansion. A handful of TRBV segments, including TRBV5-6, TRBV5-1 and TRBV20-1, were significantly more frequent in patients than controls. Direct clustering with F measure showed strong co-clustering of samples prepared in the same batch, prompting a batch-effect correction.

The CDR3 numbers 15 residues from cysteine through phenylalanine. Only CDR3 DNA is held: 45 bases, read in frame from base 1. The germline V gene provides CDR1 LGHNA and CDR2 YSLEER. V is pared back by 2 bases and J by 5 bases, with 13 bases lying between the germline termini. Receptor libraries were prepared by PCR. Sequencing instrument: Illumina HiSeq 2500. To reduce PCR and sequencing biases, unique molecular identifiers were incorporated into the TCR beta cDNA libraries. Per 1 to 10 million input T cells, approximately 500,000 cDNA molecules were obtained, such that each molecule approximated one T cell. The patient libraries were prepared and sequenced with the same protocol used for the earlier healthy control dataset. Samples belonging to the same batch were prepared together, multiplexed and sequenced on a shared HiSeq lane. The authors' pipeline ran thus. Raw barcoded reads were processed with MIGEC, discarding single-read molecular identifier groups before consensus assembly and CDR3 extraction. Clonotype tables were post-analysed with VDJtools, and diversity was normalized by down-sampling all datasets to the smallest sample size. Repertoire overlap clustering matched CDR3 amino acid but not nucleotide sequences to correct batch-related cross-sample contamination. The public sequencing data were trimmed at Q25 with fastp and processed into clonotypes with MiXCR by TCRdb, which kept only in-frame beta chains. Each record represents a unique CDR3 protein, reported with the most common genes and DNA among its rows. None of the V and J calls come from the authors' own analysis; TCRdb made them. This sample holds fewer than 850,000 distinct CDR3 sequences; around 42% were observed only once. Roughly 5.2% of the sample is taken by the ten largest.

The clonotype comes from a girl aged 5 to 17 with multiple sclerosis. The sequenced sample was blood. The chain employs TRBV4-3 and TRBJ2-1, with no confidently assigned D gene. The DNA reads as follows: TGCGCCAGCAGCCAATCTCGTACAGTGGACAATGAGCAGTTCTTC. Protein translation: CASSQSRTVDNEQFF.